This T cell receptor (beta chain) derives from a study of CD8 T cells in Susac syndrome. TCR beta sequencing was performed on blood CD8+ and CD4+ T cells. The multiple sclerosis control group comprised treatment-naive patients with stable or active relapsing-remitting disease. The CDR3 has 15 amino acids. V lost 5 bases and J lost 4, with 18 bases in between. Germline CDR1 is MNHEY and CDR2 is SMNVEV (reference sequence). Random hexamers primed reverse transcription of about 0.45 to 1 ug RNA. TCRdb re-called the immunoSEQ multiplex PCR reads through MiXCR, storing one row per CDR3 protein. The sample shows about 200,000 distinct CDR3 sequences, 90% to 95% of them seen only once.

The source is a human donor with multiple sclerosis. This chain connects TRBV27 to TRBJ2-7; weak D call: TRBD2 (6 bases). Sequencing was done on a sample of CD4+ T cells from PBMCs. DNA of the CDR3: TGTGCCAGCAGTCCCCTCGGGGGAGGCAGATACGAGCAGTACTTC. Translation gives CASSPLGGGRYEQYF.